This T cell receptor (beta chain) was identified during a study of shared clonotypes between healthy human individuals. Looking at the study overall: Per donor, CD8 memory used one plate, CD8 naive used two, CD4 memory used three and CD4 naive used three.

Of note for this clone: Its antigen is not identified.

Trimming removed 4 bases at V and 2 bases at J, with 9 bases between. The CDR3 loop spans 13 amino acids. Germline V gene data show CDR1 as SEHNR and CDR2 as FQNEAQ (reference sequence). Whole-study findings and limits: Several donors had roughly 5% of their naive CD4 clonotypes in common. Shared clonotypes across all four donors exceeded non-shared ones in generation probability.

Sequencing used immunoSEQ multiplex PCR; TCRdb keeps in-frame clones, though not all of them. The table includes some 2.3 million clones, just over 90% detected once. Both subsets, CD45RA+ naive and CD45RA-negative memory, were split from the CD4+ cells. The sample comprised naive CD4+ T cells from PBMCs. As for subset: CD45RA+ positively selected. This clonotype was obtained from a man aged 18 to 30 in good health. Some clones in this sample may be carry-over from other donors' samples. The chain links TRBV7-9 to TRBJ2-7; TRBD1 might be the D (6 bases). Here the CDR3 DNA reads TGTGCCAGCAGCTCCGGACAGACCTACGAGCAGTACTTC. Amino acid sequence: CASSSGQTYEQYF. The full variable domain, with the rest looked up from reference TRBV7-9 and TRBJ2-7, is DTGVSQNPRHKITKRGQNVTFRCDPISEHNRLYWYRQTLGQGPEFLTYFQNEAQLEKSRLLSDRFSAERPKGSFSTLEIQRTEQGDSAMYLCASSSGQTYEQYFGPGTRLTVT.